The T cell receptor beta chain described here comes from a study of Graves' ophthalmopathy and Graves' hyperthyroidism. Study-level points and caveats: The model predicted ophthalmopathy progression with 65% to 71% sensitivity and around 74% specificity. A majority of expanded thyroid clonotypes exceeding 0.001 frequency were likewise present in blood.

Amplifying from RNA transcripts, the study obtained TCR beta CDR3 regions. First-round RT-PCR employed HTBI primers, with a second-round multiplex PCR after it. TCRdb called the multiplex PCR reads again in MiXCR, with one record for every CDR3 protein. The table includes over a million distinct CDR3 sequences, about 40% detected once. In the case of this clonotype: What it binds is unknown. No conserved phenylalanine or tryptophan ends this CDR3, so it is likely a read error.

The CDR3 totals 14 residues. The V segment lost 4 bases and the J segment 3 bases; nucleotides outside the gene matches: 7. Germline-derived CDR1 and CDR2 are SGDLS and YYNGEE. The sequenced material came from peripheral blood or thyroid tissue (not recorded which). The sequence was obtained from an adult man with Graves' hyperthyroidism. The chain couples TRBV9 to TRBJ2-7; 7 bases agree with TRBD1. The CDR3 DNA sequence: TGTGCCAGCAGCTCAACGACAGGGAACTACGAGCAGTACTCC. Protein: CASSSTTGNYEQYS.